This TCR beta chain was recovered during a study of blood T cell repertoires in COVID-19. Source study methods: Amplified reference gene primers provided the basis for estimating nucleated cell counts. The repertoire was sequenced with immunoSEQ multiplex PCR; TCRdb's copy has only in-frame clones and lacks some. V, J and clone size are taken as reported in that table, and D and trimming were inferred from the DNA itself. This sample carries around 93,000 clones, about 80% of them seen once, and the ten largest clones take roughly 4%. The CDR3 has 16 residues. With 3 bases removed from V and 6 bases from J, the gap between germline ends came to 21 bases. Germline CDR1 is KGHSH and CDR2 is LQKENI.

This clonotype was obtained from a man between 60 and 75 years old with acute or convalescent COVID-19. The source material was peripheral blood. The chain links TRBV18 to TRBJ2-7; D may be TRBD2 (5 bases). CDR3 loop: CASSPGLERLGSEQYF. CDR3 in DNA: TGTGCCAGCTCACCTGGGCTTGAACGCTTAGGGAGCGAGCAGTACTTC.